One TCR beta chain is described in this entry. Sequencing was performed with immunoSEQ multiplex PCR; in TCRdb, only in-frame clones are kept and a portion is missing. Of some 34,000 clones listed, over 85% are singletons. The sample comes from a study of control samples from healthy donors and cancer patients. The V and J ends lost 1 base and 3 bases respectively, with 9 bases between them. The CDR3 has 14 amino acids. Germline values: CDR1 SGHAT, CDR2 FQNNGV. The sequencing sample was made of PBMCs. This clonotype originated in a man aged 35 to 55 with colorectal cancer. The chain links TRBV11-2 to TRBJ1-1, with a weak D call TRBD1 (5 bases). CDR3 loop: CASSLGQGYTEAFF. The DNA of the CDR3 is TGTGCCAGCAGCTTAGGGCAGGGATACACTGAAGCTTTCTTT.